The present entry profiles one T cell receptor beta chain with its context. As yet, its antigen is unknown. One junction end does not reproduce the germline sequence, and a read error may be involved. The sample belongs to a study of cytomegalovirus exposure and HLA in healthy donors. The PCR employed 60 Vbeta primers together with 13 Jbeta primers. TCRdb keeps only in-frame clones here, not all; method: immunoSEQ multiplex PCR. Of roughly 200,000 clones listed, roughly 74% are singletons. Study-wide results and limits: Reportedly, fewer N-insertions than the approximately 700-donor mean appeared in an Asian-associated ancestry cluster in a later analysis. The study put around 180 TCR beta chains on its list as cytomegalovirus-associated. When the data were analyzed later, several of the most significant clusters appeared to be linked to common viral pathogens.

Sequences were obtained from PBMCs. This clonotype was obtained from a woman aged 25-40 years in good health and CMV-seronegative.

CDR3: CASSSHGVNTEASF. The CDR3 region has the DNA TGTGCCAGCAGTTCCCACGGGGTGAACACTGAAGCTTCCTTT. The chain combines TRBV6-5 with TRBJ1-1; no definite D call. The germline V gene has CDR1 MNHEY and CDR2 SVGAGI. This CDR3 contains 14 residues.